Listed below are T cell receptor beta chains from one sample, sequenced in a study of shared clonotypes between healthy human individuals. Assay used: immunoSEQ multiplex PCR; TCRdb lists only in-frame clones, some missing. Among around 2,000,000 clones listed, about 92% were seen once. The sample was naive CD8+ T cells from PBMCs. Every receptor here comes from a man in his late teens or twenties in good health. Some clones in this sample may be carry-over from other donors' samples. Each CDR3 is given with its conserved first and last residue. D genes are given only for firm matches. The size of a clone is reported for some rows only, either as once, few or many, or as a class for expanded clones.

J gene: TRBJ1-1
D gene: NA
clone size: NA
V gene: TRBV11-3
CDR3 DNA: TGTGCCAGCAGCCCCAGGGCGGGCACTGAAGCTTTCTTT
CDR3 protein: CASSPRAGTEAFF

J gene: TRBJ2-3
D gene: NA
clone size: NA
V gene: TRBV27
CDR3 DNA: TGTGCCAGCAGTGAACAGGGTTCAGATACGCAGTATTTT
CDR3 protein: CASSEQGSDTQYF

J gene: TRBJ2-7
D gene: NA
clone size: NA
V gene: TRBV11-1
CDR3 DNA: TGTGCCAGCAGCGCCGGGACAAGCTACGAGCAGTACTTC
CDR3 protein: CASSAGTSYEQYF

J gene: TRBJ2-1
D gene: NA
clone size: NA
V gene: TRBV7-3
CDR3 DNA: TGTGCCAGCAGCGGTGGGGTATCCTCCTACAATGAGCAGTTCTTC
CDR3 protein: CASSGGVSSYNEQFF

J gene: TRBJ2-3
D gene: NA
clone size: NA
V gene: TRBV19
CDR3 DNA: TGTGCCAGTAGTGGCAAAGGGGGCACAGATACGCAGTATTTT
CDR3 protein: CASSGKGGTDTQYF

J gene: TRBJ2-7
D gene: NA
clone size: NA
V gene: TRBV7-8
CDR3 DNA: TGTGCCAGCAGCTTAATTCGCGGCACCTACGAGCAGTACTTC
CDR3 protein: CASSLIRGTYEQYF

J gene: TRBJ2-1
D gene: NA
clone size: NA
V gene: TRBV27
CDR3 DNA: TGTGCCAGCAGTTTAAGTCTGATTATTAGTGAGCAGTTCTTC
CDR3 protein: CASSLSLIISEQFF

J gene: TRBJ2-7
D gene: NA
clone size: NA
V gene: TRBV5-4
CDR3 DNA: TGTGCCAGCAGCTTGGGATCGAGCTACGAGCAGTACTTC
CDR3 protein: CASSLGSSYEQYF

J gene: TRBJ2-1
D gene: NA
clone size: NA
V gene: TRBV11-3
CDR3 DNA: TGTGCCAGCAGCTTAGCTTGGGGGGCCGGCTACAATGAGCAGTTCTTC
CDR3 protein: CASSLAWGAGYNEQFF

J gene: TRBJ2-3
D gene: NA
clone size: NA
V gene: TRBV5-1
CDR3 DNA: TGCGCCAGCAGCTTGGGGCCGACGACTAGCACAGATACGCAGTATTTT
CDR3 protein: CASSLGPTTSTDTQYF

J gene: TRBJ1-1
D gene: NA
clone size: NA
V gene: TRBV6-5
CDR3 DNA: TGTGCCAGCAGTTACTCTGTCGGGGAGAAAAACACTGAAGCTTTCTTT
CDR3 protein: CASSYSVGEKNTEAFF

J gene: TRBJ1-1
D gene: NA
clone size: once
V gene: TRBV19
CDR3 DNA: TGTGCCAGCCTTGATGGAGGGGGGAAAACTGAAGCTTTCTTT
CDR3 protein: CASLDGGGKTEAFF

J gene: TRBJ1-1
D gene: NA
clone size: NA
V gene: TRBV28
CDR3 DNA: TGTGCCAGCAGTTTTTCGACCGCCGTTACTGAAGCTTTCTTT
CDR3 protein: CASSFSTAVTEAFF

J gene: TRBJ2-7
D gene: NA
clone size: NA
V gene: TRBV28
CDR3 DNA: TGTGCCAGCACCCGGATAGGGAACTACGAGCAGTACTTC
CDR3 protein: CASTRIGNYEQYF

J gene: TRBJ1-5
D gene: TRBD1
clone size: NA
V gene: TRBV28
CDR3 DNA: TGTGCCAGCAGTACCGGGACAGGGACCTTGCAGCCCCAGCATTTT
CDR3 protein: CASSTGTGTLQPQHF

J gene: TRBJ2-7
D gene: NA
clone size: NA
V gene: TRBV7-9
CDR3 DNA: TGTGCCAGCAGCTTGTTCAGGACATACGAGCAGTACTTC
CDR3 protein: CASSLFRTYEQYF

J gene: TRBJ2-1
D gene: NA
clone size: NA
V gene: TRBV7-9
CDR3 DNA: TGTGCCAGCAGCTGGGCGGGGAATGAGCAGTTCTTC
CDR3 protein: CASSWAGNEQFF

J gene: TRBJ1-1
D gene: NA
clone size: NA
V gene: TRBV28
CDR3 DNA: TGTGCCAGCAGTCCTAACCGGGACATCATGAACACTGAAGCTTTCTTT
CDR3 protein: CASSPNRDIMNTEAFF

J gene: TRBJ2-7
D gene: TRBD1
clone size: NA
V gene: TRBV10-3
CDR3 DNA: TGTGCCATCAGGGCAGGGGGATCTGACGAGCAGTACTTC
CDR3 protein: CAIRAGGSDEQYF

J gene: TRBJ2-3
D gene: TRBD2
clone size: once
V gene: TRBV6-5
CDR3 DNA: TGTGCCAGCAGACCGACTAGCGAAGCGGATACGCAGTATTTT
CDR3 protein: CASRPTSEADTQYF

J gene: TRBJ1-4
D gene: TRBD1
clone size: NA
V gene: TRBV7-9
CDR3 DNA: TGTGCCAGCAGCTCGCCGGGACAGGGGGCTGTCTTTAATGAAAAACTGTTTTTT
CDR3 protein: CASSSPGQGAVFNEKLFF

J gene: TRBJ2-1
D gene: TRBD2
clone size: NA
V gene: TRBV18
CDR3 DNA: TGTGCCAGCTCAATTAGCGGGCCTTACAATGAGCAGTTCTTC
CDR3 protein: CASSISGPYNEQFF

J gene: TRBJ2-1
D gene: NA
clone size: NA
V gene: TRBV6-5
CDR3 DNA: TGTGCCAGCAGCCCGCAATCGGGGGCATTTAATGAGCAGTTCTTC
CDR3 protein: CASSPQSGAFNEQFF

J gene: TRBJ1-1
D gene: TRBD1
clone size: NA
V gene: TRBV27
CDR3 DNA: TGTGCCAGCAGTACCCTTAAACCGACAGGGCCTAACACTGAAGCTTTCTTT
CDR3 protein: CASSTLKPTGPNTEAFF

J gene: TRBJ2-3
D gene: NA
clone size: NA
V gene: TRBV29-1
CDR3 DNA: TGCAGCGTTGTCCCACCTCGGAATACGCAGTATTTT
CDR3 protein: CSVVPPRNTQYF

J gene: TRBJ2-3
D gene: NA
clone size: NA
V gene: TRBV9
CDR3 DNA: TGTGCCAGCAGCGTAGGCTTAGATACGCAGTATTTT
CDR3 protein: CASSVGLDTQYF

J gene: TRBJ1-2
D gene: NA
clone size: once
V gene: TRBV27
CDR3 DNA: TGTGCCAGCCCCTCGGGGGGGTCGGGTGATAACTATGGCTACACCTTC
CDR3 protein: CASPSGGSGDNYGYTF

J gene: TRBJ2-6
D gene: TRBD1
clone size: NA
V gene: TRBV5-6
CDR3 DNA: TGTGCCAGCAGCTTGGTTCAGGGGGTTTCTGGGGCCAACGTCCTGACTTTC
CDR3 protein: CASSLVQGVSGANVLTF

J gene: TRBJ1-1
D gene: NA
clone size: once
V gene: TRBV6-1
CDR3 DNA: TGTGCCAGCTTCGGCGGGGTCACTGAAGCTTTCTTT
CDR3 protein: CASFGGVTEAFF

J gene: TRBJ2-2
D gene: TRBD1
clone size: NA
V gene: TRBV7-8
CDR3 DNA: TGTGCCAGCAGCCTTGGGACAGGGGTTGGCGGGGAGCTGTTTTTT
CDR3 protein: CASSLGTGVGGELFF

J gene: TRBJ2-3
D gene: NA
clone size: NA
V gene: TRBV28
CDR3 DNA: TGTGCCAGCAGTTTGGGGTTTGGAATCAGCACAGATACGCAGTATTTT
CDR3 protein: CASSLGFGISTDTQYF

J gene: TRBJ2-3
D gene: TRBD2
clone size: once
V gene: TRBV5-1
CDR3 DNA: TGCGCCAGCAGCTTGGCGGGACTAGCGGGAGTAAATACGCAGTATTTT
CDR3 protein: CASSLAGLAGVNTQYF

J gene: TRBJ1-5
D gene: NA
clone size: NA
V gene: TRBV28
CDR3 DNA: TGTGCCAGCAGTTTATTTAGGACGGTCCGCAATCAGCCCCAGCATTTT
CDR3 protein: CASSLFRTVRNQPQHF

J gene: TRBJ2-3
D gene: NA
clone size: NA
V gene: TRBV7-9
CDR3 DNA: TGTGCCAGCAGCCCCCCAGTCGCCACAGATACGCAGTATTTT
CDR3 protein: CASSPPVATDTQYF

J gene: TRBJ2-1
D gene: TRBD2
clone size: NA
V gene: TRBV30
CDR3 DNA: TGTGCCTGGAGTGTGGGGACTAGCGGATATTACTACAATGAGCAGTTCTTC
CDR3 protein: CAWSVGTSGYYYNEQFF

J gene: TRBJ2-1
D gene: NA
clone size: NA
V gene: TRBV7-8
CDR3 DNA: TGTGCCAGCAGCTTAGCTGGTCTCACCCGTCAGGGGTCCTACAATGAGCAGTTCTTC
CDR3 protein: CASSLAGLTRQGSYNEQFF

J gene: TRBJ2-1
D gene: NA
clone size: NA
V gene: TRBV29-1
CDR3 DNA: TGCAGCGTTTATACCGGGACGAGGAATGAGCAGTTCTTC
CDR3 protein: CSVYTGTRNEQFF